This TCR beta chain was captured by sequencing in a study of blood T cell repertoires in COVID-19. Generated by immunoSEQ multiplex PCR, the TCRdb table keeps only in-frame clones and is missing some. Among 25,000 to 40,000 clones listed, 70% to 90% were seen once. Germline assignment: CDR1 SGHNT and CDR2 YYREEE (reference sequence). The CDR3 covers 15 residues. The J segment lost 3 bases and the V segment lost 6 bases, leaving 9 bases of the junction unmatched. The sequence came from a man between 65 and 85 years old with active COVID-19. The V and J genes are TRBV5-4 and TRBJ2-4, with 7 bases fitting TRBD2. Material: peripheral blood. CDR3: CASMGGSDGKNIQYF. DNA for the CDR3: TGTGCCAGCATGGGGGGGAGTGACGGCAAAAACATTCAGTACTTC.